This passage covers 4 T cell receptor beta chains from one sample sequenced in a study of shared clonotypes between healthy human individuals. In the naive CD8 group, cells lacked CD45RO and were positively selected for CCR7, so terminally differentiated effector memory CD45RA+ cells were left out. TCRdb's table, derived via immunoSEQ multiplex PCR, lists solely in-frame clones and lacks some. The profile shows around 2.1 million clones, around 93% of them singletons. Material for sequencing was naive CD8+ T cells from PBMCs. The origin of the receptors is a man aged 18 to 29 in good health. Some clones in this sample may be carry-over from other donors' samples.

In regard to this clone: Other DNA sequences within the sample encode an identical CDR3. The chain has TRBV6-5 and TRBJ2-7; maybe TRBD1 (7 bases). The V and J ends lost 4 bases and 3 bases respectively, with 10 bases between them. This CDR3 region has 13 residues. Germline V gene lookup returns CDR1 MNHEY and CDR2 SVGAGI. Here the CDR3 reads CASSSGGSYEQYF. In nucleotides, the CDR3 is TGTGCCAGCAGTTCAGGGGGGAGCTACGAGCAGTACTTC.

This chain connects TRBV5-4 to TRBJ2-1, with no clear D. The CDR3 totals 13 residues. The V end was cut by 2 bases, the J end by 10 bases, with 13 bases between. Germline CDR1 reads SGHNT; CDR2 reads YYREEE (reference sequence). CDR3 coding DNA: TGTGCCAGCAGCTTTTTTAGGGATCTCGAGCAGTTCTTC. Its protein is CASSFFRDLEQFF.

This chain links TRBV7-3 with TRBJ2-7; perhaps TRBD2 as D (5 bases). This CDR3 comprises 14 residues. Looked up from germline, CDR1 is SGHTA and CDR2 is FQGTGA. The V end lost 2 bases, the J end lost 4 bases, and 12 bases lay between the germline ends. The DNA for the CDR3 is TGTGCCAGCAGCTTATCAGGAGGTAGATACGAGCAGTACTTC. Protein sequence: CASSLSGGRYEQYF. Full variable domain (outside the CDR3, taken from reference TRBV7-3 and TRBJ2-7): GAGVSQTPSNKVTEKGKYVELRCDPISGHTALYWYRQSLGQGPEFLIYFQGTGAADDSGLPNDRFFAVRPEGSVSTLKIQRTERGDSAVYLCASSLSGGRYEQYFGPGTRLTVT.

Comments on this clone: This sample also contains other DNA sequences that code for the same CDR3. The rearrangement uses TRBV11-2 and TRBJ2-7; the match to TRBD2 covers 10 bases. Germline values: CDR1 SGHAT, CDR2 FQNNGV. The V and J ends lost 1 base and 4 bases, in that order; junction bases with no gene match: 1. The CDR3 is 14 residues long. In nucleotides, the CDR3 is TGTGCCAGCAGCTTAGGGACTAGCGGATACGAGCAGTACTTC. Translation: CASSLGTSGYEQYF.